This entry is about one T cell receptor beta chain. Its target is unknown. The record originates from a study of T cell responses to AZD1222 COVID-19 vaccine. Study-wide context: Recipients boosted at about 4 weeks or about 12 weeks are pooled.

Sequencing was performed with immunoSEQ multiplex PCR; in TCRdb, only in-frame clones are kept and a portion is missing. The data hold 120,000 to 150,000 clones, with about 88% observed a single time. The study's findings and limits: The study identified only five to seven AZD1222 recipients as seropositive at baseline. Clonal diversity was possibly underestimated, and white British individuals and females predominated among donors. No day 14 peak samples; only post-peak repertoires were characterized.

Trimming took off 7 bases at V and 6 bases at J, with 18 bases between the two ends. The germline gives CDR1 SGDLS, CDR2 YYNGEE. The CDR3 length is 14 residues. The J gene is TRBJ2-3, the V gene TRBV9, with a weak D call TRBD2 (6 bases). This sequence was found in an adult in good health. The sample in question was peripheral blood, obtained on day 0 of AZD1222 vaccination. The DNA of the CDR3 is TGTGCCAGCTCCAAGGGTTCGGGACTTGATACGCAGTATTTT. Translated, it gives CASSKGSGLDTQYF.